Listed below are T cell receptor beta chains from one sample, sequenced in a study of cytomegalovirus exposure and HLA in healthy donors. Profiling relied on immunoSEQ multiplex PCR, and the TCRdb table lists in-frame clones only, not all of them. The profile shows some 99,000 clones, about 80% of them singletons. Sequenced material: PBMCs. These receptors were collected from a woman aged 45-65 years in good health and CMV-seropositive. The CDR3 runs from the conserved cysteine through the conserved F or W. D genes are given only for firm matches. Some rows mark clone size as missing; the rest say once, few, many or name a class of expanded clone.

cdr3_nt | cdr3_aa | j_call | d_call | v_call | clone_size
TGTGCCATCAGCCCTAAGCGGGCCCTGGGAGAGACCCAGTACTTC | CAISPKRALGETQYF | TRBJ2-5 | . | TRBV10-3 | .
TGTGCCATCAGTGAGTATAATGGGCCCACCCTTACCTACGAGCAGTACTTC | CAISEYNGPTLTYEQYF | TRBJ2-7 | . | TRBV10-3 | .
TGTGCCATCAGGCGGGGGGACACTGAAGCTTTCTTT | CAIRRGDTEAFF | TRBJ1-1 | . | TRBV10-3 | .
TGTGCCACCAGCTCAGGACAGGGACGGGAGACCCAGTACTTC | CATSSGQGRETQYF | TRBJ2-5 | TRBD1 | TRBV15 | .
TGTGCCATCAGTGATCAGGGTGATAATTCACCCCTCCACTTT | CAISDQGDNSPLHF | TRBJ1-6 | . | TRBV10-3 | .
TGCGCCAGCAGCGTAGGGCGGACAGGGGAAACCTACGAGCAGTACTTC | CASSVGRTGETYEQYF | TRBJ2-7 | TRBD1 | TRBV5-1 | .
TGTGCCAGCAGCTTAGGGGCGGGCGGGCAGTTCTTC | CASSLGAGGQFF | TRBJ2-1 | . | TRBV7-2 | .
TGTGCCAGCAGCGTCGGGCAGGGGATTCACACTGAAGCTTTCTTT | CASSVGQGIHTEAFF | TRBJ1-1 | . | TRBV9 | .
TGCGCCAGCAGTCCCGCGGGGCCTATTCCGTCGGACTGCTACTACGAGCAGTACTTC | CASSPAGPIPSDCYYEQYF | TRBJ2-7 | . | TRBV23-1 | once
TGCGCCAGCAGCCCTGGGACTAGCGGGAGTCCCGTCTCCTACGAGCAGTACTTC | CASSPGTSGSPVSYEQYF | TRBJ2-7 | TRBD2 | TRBV4-1 | .
TGTGCCAGTAGTCCTCAAGGGCAGGGGCCCCAGCATTTT | CASSPQGQGPQHF | TRBJ1-5 | . | TRBV19 | .
TGCAGCGTTGAGGACAAATCTAACTATGGCTACACCTTC | CSVEDKSNYGYTF | TRBJ1-2 | . | TRBV29-1 | once
TGTGCCATCAGTGACTGGGGTAGCGGGGGAAAAGAGACCCAGTACTTC | CAISDWGSGGKETQYF | TRBJ2-5 | TRBD2 | TRBV10-3 | .
TGTGCCAGCTCACCACTTCGGGAGAGCACCTACGAGCAGTACTTC | CASSPLRESTYEQYF | TRBJ2-7 | . | TRBV18 | .
TGTGCCAGCAGTGAAGGTAGGACAGGGCGTCAGCCCCAGCATTTT | CASSEGRTGRQPQHF | TRBJ1-5 | TRBD1 | TRBV6-1 | .
TGTGCCAGCAGCTTGAGAGCTAGTCGGTTCAATGAGCAGTTCTTC | CASSLRASRFNEQFF | TRBJ2-1 | . | TRBV5-4 | .